The 20 T cell receptor beta chains in this list originate from one sample, sequenced in a study of cytomegalovirus exposure and HLA in healthy donors. The PCR ran on 60 Vbeta and 13 Jbeta primers. TCRdb's copy holds only in-frame clones and misses some; the assay was immunoSEQ multiplex PCR. The repertoire has roughly 100,000 clones, over 8% of them found once; the top ten carry just over 5%. The source material was PBMCs. These TCRs come from a man aged 50-60 years in good health and CMV-seropositive.

Regarding this clone: One end of the junction fails to match germline, which may point to a read error. The V gene is TRBV6-1, the J gene TRBJ2-2, with D possibly TRBD2 on 5 matching bases. Germline CDR1 is MNHNS and CDR2 is SASEGT. This CDR3 spans 15 amino acids. The CDR3, as DNA: TGTGCCAGCGGTGAAGCCGGGGTGAGGTCCGGGGAGCTGTTTTTT. Encoded protein: CASGEAGVRSGELFF.

This clone was observed a few times. The chain has TRBV15 and TRBJ1-4; 8 nucleotides agree with TRBD1. Losses at the gene ends were 4 bases for V and 5 bases for J; bases not matched to a gene: 3. The CDR3 is made up of 14 amino acids. Germline V gives CDR1 LNHNV, CDR2 YYDKDF (reference sequence). The DNA for the CDR3 is TGTGCCACCAGCATGGGACAGGCAAATGAAAAACTGTTTTTT. Its translation: CATSMGQANEKLFF.

This clone was detected a few times. This chain links TRBV28 with TRBJ2-5, with TRBD2 identical over 10 bases. The CDR3 covers 14 residues. V was clipped by 6 bases and J by 5 bases; unmatched bases: 6. Germline V CDR1 and CDR2: MDHEN, SYDVKM. Here the CDR3 DNA reads TGTGCCAGCAGAACTAGCGGGATAAGGGAGACCCAGTACTTC. It specifies CASRTSGIRETQYF.

This clone showed up just a few times. V usage is TRBV2 and J usage is TRBJ2-1; 8 nucleotides align to TRBD2. Germline assignment: CDR1 SNHLY and CDR2 FYNNEI. The CDR3 has 15 residues. V gave up 7 bases and J gave up 6 bases; unmatched junction bases: 11. The CDR3 here is CASTETGLVGNEQFF. The DNA of the CDR3 is TGTGCCAGCACCGAGACGGGACTAGTTGGCAATGAGCAGTTCTTC.

This clone has more than one count but fewer than ten. J is TRBJ1-6 and V is TRBV7-6, with 7 bases that match TRBD1. The CDR3 loop spans 14 amino acids. J was trimmed by 5 bases and V by 5 bases; bases with no gene match: 3. Germline-derived CDR1 and CDR2 are SGHVS and FNYEAQ. CDR3 amino acids: CASSPGQHNSPLHF. As DNA, the CDR3 is TGTGCCAGCAGCCCGGGACAGCATAATTCACCCCTCCACTTT. The complete variable domain, with remaining parts taken from reference TRBV7-6 and TRBJ1-6, reads GAGVSQSPRYKVTKRGQDVALRCDPISGHVSLYWYRQALGQGPEFLTYFNYEAQQDKSGLPNDRFSAERPEGSISTLTIQRTEQRDSAMYRCASSPGQHNSPLHFGNGTRLTVT.

This clone was seen only a few times. J is TRBJ2-3 and V is TRBV29-1, with 9 bases that match TRBD1. V shed 7 bases and J 5 bases; nucleotides not matched to a gene: 7. The CDR3 runs 13 residues. Per the germline V gene, CDR1 is SQVTM and CDR2 is ANQGSEA. CDR3 coding DNA: TGCAGCGCCCGAACAGGGGGCCAAGATACGCAGTATTTT. It specifies CSARTGGQDTQYF.

The sample holds many counts of this clone. The chain couples TRBV9 to TRBJ1-2; no firm D call. The CDR3 covers 12 residues. V lost 0 bases and J lost 4, with 4 bases in between. Germline V gives CDR1 SGDLS, CDR2 YYNGEE. The CDR3 region has the DNA TGTGCCAGCAGCGTAGTCCTCTATGGCTACACCTTC. This gives the protein CASSVVLYGYTF.

The chain combines TRBV7-6 with TRBJ2-1, with a weak D call TRBD1 (7 bases). Germline V gene lookup returns CDR1 SGHVS and CDR2 FNYEAQ. V was cut by 5 bases and J by 0 bases, with 29 bases left in between. CDR3 length equals 21 residues. CDR3 in amino acids: CASSLPKGDSGLLSSYNEQFF. Written as DNA, the CDR3 is TGTGCCAGCAGCCTCCCTAAGGGGGACAGCGGGCTCTTGAGCTCCTACAATGAGCAGTTCTTC.

This clone turned up a few times. The gene calls are TRBV7-3 and TRBJ1-1, with a tentative D call TRBD1 (5 bases). Trimming stripped 4 bases from V and 0 bases from J, with 18 bases between. Germline loops: CDR1 SGHTA, CDR2 FQGTGA. This CDR3 spans 17 amino acids. CDR3 amino acids: CASSSRSRQPMNTEAFF. The CDR3 DNA reads as TGTGCCAGCAGCTCACGGTCCCGACAGCCCATGAACACTGAAGCTTTCTTT. The whole variable domain, remainder taken from reference TRBV7-3 and TRBJ1-1, is GAGVSQTPSNKVTEKGKYVELRCDPISGHTALYWYRQSLGQGPEFLIYFQGTGAADDSGLPNDRFFAVRPEGSVSTLKIQRTERGDSAVYLCASSSRSRQPMNTEAFFGQGTRLTVV.

The V call is TRBV28, the J call TRBJ2-5, with 9 bases matching TRBD2. This CDR3 region has 14 residues. Trimming took 7 bases from V and 7 from J; bases not matched to a gene: 10. Germline V gene sequence: CDR1 MDHEN, CDR2 SYDVKM. Here the CDR3 reads CASTLTSGEGTQYF. The CDR3 DNA reads TGTGCCAGCACCTTGACTAGCGGCGAGGGGACCCAGTACTTC.

This clone was seen a few times. The chain joins TRBV10-3 to TRBJ2-1, with a possible D match to TRBD2 (5 bases). The length of the CDR3 is 16 residues. CDR1 is ENHRY, CDR2 SYGVKD, per germline. Trimming cost V 6 bases and J 7 bases, with 22 bases left between them. The CDR3 nucleotides are TGTGCCATCAGCGTTGATCGGTCCGGGATGTTGAATGAGCAGTTCTTC. It encodes CAISVDRSGMLNEQFF.

The chain joins TRBV6-1 to TRBJ2-7; D possibly corresponds to TRBD2 (7 bases). Germline CDR1 and CDR2: MNHNS and SASEGT. The CDR3 is 16 amino acids. V lost 1 base to trimming and J lost 2 bases, with 15 bases between them. This CDR3 is CASSEEGGASPYEQYF. The CDR3 DNA reads TGTGCCAGCAGTGAAGAGGGGGGGGCCTCCCCCTACGAGCAGTACTTC.

A few counts support this clone. The gene calls are TRBV5-1 and TRBJ1-1; no clear D gene. Germline V CDR1 and CDR2: SGHRS, YFSETQ. The CDR3 is 13 amino acids. V gave up 0 bases and J gave up 6 bases, with 9 bases separating them. For the CDR3, the DNA is TGCGCCAGCAGCTTGGCACCGGGGTCTGAAGCTTTCTTT. It codes for CASSLAPGSEAFF.

There are a few counts of this clone. V gene TRBV29-1 combines with J gene TRBJ1-2; D perhaps matches TRBD1 (6 bases). From germline, CDR1 is SQVTM and CDR2 ANQGSEA. Trimming removed 6 bases at V and 8 bases at J, with 16 bases between. CDR3 length equals 12 residues. The CDR3 nucleotides are TGCAGCGTCCCAGGACAGTCCCTCGGCTACACCTTC. Protein product: CSVPGQSLGYTF.

V and J are TRBV6-5 and TRBJ2-3; 11 positions match TRBD1. This CDR3 is built from 16 residues. The V and J ends lost 4 bases and 3 bases, in that order; junction bases with no gene match: 6. Germline V lookup: CDR1 MNHEY, CDR2 SVGAGI. CDR3 sequence: CASSFFGQGATDTQYF. The CDR3 region has the DNA TGTGCCAGCAGTTTTTTCGGACAGGGGGCGACAGATACGCAGTATTTT.

This clone showed up just a few times. This chain links TRBV28 with TRBJ1-1; the D gene is possibly TRBD1 (5 bases). V was clipped by 7 bases and J by 1 base, with 13 bases between them. The CDR3 loop spans 14 amino acids. CDR1 and CDR2 (germline): MDHEN, SYDVKM. The CDR3 is CASTPGWRNTEAFF. CDR3 bases: TGTGCCAGCACCCCAGGGTGGCGGAACACTGAAGCTTTCTTT.

V gene TRBV5-4 combines with J gene TRBJ2-5, with 10 bases fitting TRBD2. The J call is doubtful: the DNA matches TRBJ2-7 better. This CDR3 region has 16 residues. CDR1 SGHNT and CDR2 YYREEE come from the germline V gene (reference sequence). The CDR3 loop reads CASSAGTSASSYEQYF. CDR3 coding DNA: TGTGCCAGCAGCGCCGGGACTAGCGCTAGCTCCTACGAGCAGTACTTC.

This clone was seen more than once but under ten times. This rearrangement joins TRBV5-5 to TRBJ2-1; D is possibly TRBD2 (6 bases). The CDR3 sequence is 14 residues long. V dropped 5 bases and J dropped 4 bases, with 13 bases sitting between them. CDR1 and CDR2 from the germline V gene are SGHKS and YYEKEE (reference sequence). CDR3 sequence: CASRRDFGYNEQFF. The CDR3 nucleotides read TGTGCCAGCAGACGGGACTTTGGATACAATGAGCAGTTCTTC.

The chain joins TRBV5-4 to TRBJ2-1, with D hard to call. V lost 0 bases to trimming and J lost 5 bases, with 6 bases between them. Looked up from germline, CDR1 is SGHNT and CDR2 is YYREEE (reference sequence). The CDR3 has 13 amino acids. CDR3 protein: CASSLVSNNEQFF. Written as DNA, the CDR3 is TGTGCCAGCAGCTTGGTCAGTAACAATGAGCAGTTCTTC.

V is TRBV15 and J is TRBJ2-3; D is possibly TRBD2 (5 bases). V was cut by 1 base and J by 3 bases, with 17 bases left in between. Germline V CDR1 and CDR2: LNHNV, YYDKDF (reference sequence). The CDR3 has 17 residues. CDR3 sequence (DNA): TGTGCCACCAGCAGAGCCGGGATCCGTCTGATGACAGATACGCAGTATTTT. Amino acids: CATSRAGIRLMTDTQYF.